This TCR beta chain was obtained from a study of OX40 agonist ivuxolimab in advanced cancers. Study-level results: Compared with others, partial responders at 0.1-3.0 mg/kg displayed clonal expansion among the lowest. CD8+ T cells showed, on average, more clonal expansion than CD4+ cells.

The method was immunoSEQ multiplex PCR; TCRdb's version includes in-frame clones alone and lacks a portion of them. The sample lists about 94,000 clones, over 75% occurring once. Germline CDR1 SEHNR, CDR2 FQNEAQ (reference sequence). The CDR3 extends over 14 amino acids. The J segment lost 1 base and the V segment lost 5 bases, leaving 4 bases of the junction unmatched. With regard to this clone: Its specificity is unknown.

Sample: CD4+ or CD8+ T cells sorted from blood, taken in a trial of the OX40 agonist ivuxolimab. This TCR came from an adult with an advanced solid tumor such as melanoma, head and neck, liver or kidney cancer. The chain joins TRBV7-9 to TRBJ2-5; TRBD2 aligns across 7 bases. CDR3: CASSLGGTQETQYF. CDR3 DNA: TGTGCCAGCAGCCTCGGGGGGACCCAAGAGACCCAGTACTTC.